This T cell receptor (beta chain) was recorded in a study of blood T cell repertoires in COVID-19. Across the whole study: PBMCs, B-cell-depleted T cells, or T cells were the source of the cDNA or gDNA that made up the material.

Participants were placed into cohorts based on the clinical history they reported. The study counted Cohort 3 donors as recovered given two negative PCRs, clearance, or symptom resolution. The repertoire was sequenced with immunoSEQ multiplex PCR; TCRdb's copy has only in-frame clones and lacks some. The table has more than 200,000 clones, about 89% seen once. V was shortened by 7 bases and J by 1 base, with 10 bases between the two germline ends. The CDR3 totals 13 residues. Germline V gene data show CDR1 as ENHRY and CDR2 as SYGVKD. Sequencing was done on a sample of PBMCs or T cells enriched from blood (not recorded which). The rearrangement uses TRBV10-3 and TRBJ1-1, with D possibly TRBD1 on 6 matching bases. This clonotype was sampled from a woman in her twenties or thirties who had recovered from COVID-19. The CDR3 spells CAINPDRNTEAFF. In DNA form, the CDR3 reads TGTGCCATCAACCCGGACAGGAACACTGAAGCTTTCTTT.